This T cell receptor (beta chain) was recorded in a study of shared T cell receptors in the human thymus. CDR3 size: 17 residues. CDR1 and CDR2 (germline): LNHDA, SQIVND (reference sequence). V trimming: 4 bases; J trimming: 2 bases; junction bases outside the gene matches: 6. Only in-frame clones appear in the TCRdb table, and some are missing; sequencing was by immunoSEQ multiplex PCR. The sample has more than 550,000 clones; over 75% are singletons. The same sample was also studied in work on human thymus T cells. That study adds: The donor group consisted of healthy Finnish infants who were having corrective surgery for congenital heart defects. It was from resections taken during corrective heart surgery that the thymus tissue came. It looked as if thymic and blood repertoires used V and J genes in a biased way. Among unrelated individuals, related research reported thymic repertoires that overlapped highly.

The chain has TRBV19 and TRBJ1-5; 12 positions agree with TRBD1. This sequence was found in a girl in the first two years of life with a congenital heart defect. Sequencing was carried out using thymocytes. DNA of the CDR3: TGTGCCAGTAGTAGGGGGGACAGGGGGCTCGGCAATCAGCCCCAGCATTTT. Its protein is CASSRGDRGLGNQPQHF.